This T cell receptor (beta chain) was sequenced for a study of blood T cell repertoires in COVID-19. V was trimmed by 3 bases and J by 3 bases, leaving 8 bases between them. The CDR3 length is 13 residues. The germline V gene has CDR1 WSHSY and CDR2 SAAADI. Method: immunoSEQ multiplex PCR; TCRdb's copy keeps in-frame clones and lacks some. In the table there are some 21,000 clones, approximately 86% of which are singletons. The chain uses TRBV10-2 and TRBJ1-2, with D possibly being TRBD1 (6 bases). The source material was peripheral blood. This TCR derives from a human donor with acute or convalescent COVID-19. The donor label of this sample is uncertain. CDR3 bases: TGCGCCAGCAGTGAACGGACAGACTATGGCTACACCTTC. It specifies CASSERTDYGYTF.